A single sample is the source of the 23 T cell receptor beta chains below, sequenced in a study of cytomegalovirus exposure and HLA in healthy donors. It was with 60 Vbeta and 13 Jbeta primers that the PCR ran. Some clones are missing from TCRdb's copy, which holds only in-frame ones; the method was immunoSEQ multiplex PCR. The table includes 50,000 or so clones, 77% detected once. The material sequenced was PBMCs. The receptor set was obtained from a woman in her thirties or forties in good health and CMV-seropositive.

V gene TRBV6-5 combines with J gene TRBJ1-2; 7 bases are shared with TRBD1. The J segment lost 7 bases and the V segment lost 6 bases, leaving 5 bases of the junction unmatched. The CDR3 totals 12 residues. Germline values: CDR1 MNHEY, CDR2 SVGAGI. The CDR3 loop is CASSDRVAGYTF. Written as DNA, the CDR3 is TGTGCCAGCAGCGACAGGGTAGCTGGCTACACCTTC.

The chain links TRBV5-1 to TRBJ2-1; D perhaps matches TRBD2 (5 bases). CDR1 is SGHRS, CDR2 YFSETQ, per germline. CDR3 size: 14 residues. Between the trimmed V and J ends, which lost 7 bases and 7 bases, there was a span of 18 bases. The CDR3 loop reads CASRRTDGGNEQFF. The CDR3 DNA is TGCGCCAGCCGTCGGACGGACGGCGGGAATGAGCAGTTCTTC.

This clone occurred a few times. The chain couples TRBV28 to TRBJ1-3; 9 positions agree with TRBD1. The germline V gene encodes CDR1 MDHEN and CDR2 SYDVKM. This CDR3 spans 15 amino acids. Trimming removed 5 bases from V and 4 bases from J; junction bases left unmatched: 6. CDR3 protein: CASSPTGTGGNTIYF. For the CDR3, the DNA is TGTGCCAGCAGTCCGACCGGGACAGGGGGAAACACCATATATTTT. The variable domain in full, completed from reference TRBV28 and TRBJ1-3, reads DVKVTQSSRYLVKRTGEKVFLECVQDMDHENMFWYRQDPGLGLRLIYFSYDVKMKEKGDIPEGYSVSREKKERFSLILESASTNQTSMYLCASSPTGTGGNTIYFGEGSWLTVV.

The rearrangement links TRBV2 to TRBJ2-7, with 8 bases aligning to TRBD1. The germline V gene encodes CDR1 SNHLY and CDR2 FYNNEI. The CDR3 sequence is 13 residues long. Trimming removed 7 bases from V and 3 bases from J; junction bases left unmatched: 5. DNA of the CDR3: TGTGCCAGCAAGAGGACAGGGTACTACGAGCAGTACTTC. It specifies CASKRTGYYEQYF.

The CDR3 sequence is CASSGLAGGLGEQFF. DNA for the CDR3: TGTGCCAGCAGCGGACTAGCGGGGGGGTTGGGTGAGCAGTTCTTC. The genes are TRBV2 and TRBJ2-1, with 15 nucleotides matching TRBD2. Trimming at V came to 6 bases and at J to 9 bases, leaving 6 bases not matched to a gene. This CDR3 is built from 15 residues. Germline V gene data show CDR1 as SNHLY and CDR2 as FYNNEI.

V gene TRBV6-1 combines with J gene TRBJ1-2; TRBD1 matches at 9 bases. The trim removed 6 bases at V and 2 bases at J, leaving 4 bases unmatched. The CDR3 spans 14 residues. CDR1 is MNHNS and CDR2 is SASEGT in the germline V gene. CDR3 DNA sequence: TGTGCCAGCAGAGGACAGGGGACCAACTATGGCTACACCTTC. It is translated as CASRGQGTNYGYTF.

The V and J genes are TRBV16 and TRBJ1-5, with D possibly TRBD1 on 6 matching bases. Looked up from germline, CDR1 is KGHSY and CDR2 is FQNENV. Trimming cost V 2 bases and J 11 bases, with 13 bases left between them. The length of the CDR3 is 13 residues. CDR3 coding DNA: TGTGCCAGCAGCCAAGGGGGGGCAAGGGCCCAGCATTTT. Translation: CASSQGGARAQHF.

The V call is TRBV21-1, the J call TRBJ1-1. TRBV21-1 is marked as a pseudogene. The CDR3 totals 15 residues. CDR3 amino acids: CASSLAARMNTEAFF. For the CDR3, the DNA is TGTGCCAGCAGCCTTGCGGCGCGGATGAACACTGAAGCTTTCTTT.

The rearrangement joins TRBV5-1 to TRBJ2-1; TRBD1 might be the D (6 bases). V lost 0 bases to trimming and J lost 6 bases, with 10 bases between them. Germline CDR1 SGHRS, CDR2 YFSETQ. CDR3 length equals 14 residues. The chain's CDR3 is CASSLDREGNEQFF. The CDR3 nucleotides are TGCGCCAGCAGCTTGGACAGGGAAGGCAATGAGCAGTTCTTC.

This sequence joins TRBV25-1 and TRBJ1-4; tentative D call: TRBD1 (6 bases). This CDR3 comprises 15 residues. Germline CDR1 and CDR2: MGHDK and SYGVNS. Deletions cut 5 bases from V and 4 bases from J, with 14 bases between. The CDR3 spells CASSSTGANNEKLFF. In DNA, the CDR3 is TGTGCCAGCAGTTCGACAGGCGCCAATAATGAAAAACTGTTTTTT.

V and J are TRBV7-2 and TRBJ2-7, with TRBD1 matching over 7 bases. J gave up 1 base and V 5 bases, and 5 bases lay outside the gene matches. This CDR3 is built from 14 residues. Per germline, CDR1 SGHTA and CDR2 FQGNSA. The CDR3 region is CASSPSGGSYEQYF. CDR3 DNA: TGTGCCAGCAGCCCATCAGGGGGTTCCTACGAGCAGTACTTC. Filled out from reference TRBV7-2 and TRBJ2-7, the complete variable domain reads GAGVSQSPSNKVTEKGKDVELRCDPISGHTALYWYRQSLGQGLEFLIYFQGNSAPDKSGLPSDRFSAERTGGSVSTLTIQRTQQEDSAVYLCASSPSGGSYEQYFGPGTRLTVT.

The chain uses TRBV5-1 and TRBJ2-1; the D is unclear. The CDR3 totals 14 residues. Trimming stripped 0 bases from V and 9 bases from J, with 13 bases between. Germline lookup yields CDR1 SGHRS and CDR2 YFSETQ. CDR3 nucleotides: TGCGCCAGCAGCTTGGAATTCGGAGACGTTGAGCAGTTCTTC. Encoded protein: CASSLEFGDVEQFF.

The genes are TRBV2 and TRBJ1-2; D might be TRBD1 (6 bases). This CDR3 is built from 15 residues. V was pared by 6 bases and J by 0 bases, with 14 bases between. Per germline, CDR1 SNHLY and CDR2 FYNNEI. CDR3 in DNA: TGTGCCAGCAGGGACGGGACACATCCTAACTATGGCTACACCTTC. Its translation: CASRDGTHPNYGYTF.

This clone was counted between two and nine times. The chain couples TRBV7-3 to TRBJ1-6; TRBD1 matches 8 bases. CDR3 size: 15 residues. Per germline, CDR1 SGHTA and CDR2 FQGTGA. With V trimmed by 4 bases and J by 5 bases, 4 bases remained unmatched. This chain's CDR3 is CASSSGQGHNSPLHF. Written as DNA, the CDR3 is TGTGCCAGCAGCTCCGGACAGGGACATAATTCACCCCTCCACTTT.

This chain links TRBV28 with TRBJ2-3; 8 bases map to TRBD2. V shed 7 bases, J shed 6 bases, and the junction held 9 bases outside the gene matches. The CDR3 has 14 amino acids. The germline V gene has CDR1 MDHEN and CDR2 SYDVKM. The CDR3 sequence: CASKSGTSSDTQYF. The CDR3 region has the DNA TGTGCCAGCAAGTCCGGGACTAGTTCCGATACGCAGTATTTT. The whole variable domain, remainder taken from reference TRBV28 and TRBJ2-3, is DVKVTQSSRYLVKRTGEKVFLECVQDMDHENMFWYRQDPGLGLRLIYFSYDVKMKEKGDIPEGYSVSREKKERFSLILESASTNQTSMYLCASKSGTSSDTQYFGPGTRLTVL.

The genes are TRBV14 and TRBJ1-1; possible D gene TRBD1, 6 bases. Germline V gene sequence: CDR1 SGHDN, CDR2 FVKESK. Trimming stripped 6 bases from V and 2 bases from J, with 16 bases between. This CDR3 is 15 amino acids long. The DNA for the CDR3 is TGTGCCAGCAGTCAACAACAGGGTCATAACACTGAAGCTTTCTTT. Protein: CASSQQQGHNTEAFF.

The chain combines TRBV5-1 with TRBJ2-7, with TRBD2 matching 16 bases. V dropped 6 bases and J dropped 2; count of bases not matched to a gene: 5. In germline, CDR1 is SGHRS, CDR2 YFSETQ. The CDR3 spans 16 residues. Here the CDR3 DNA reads TGCGCCAGCATCGGGACTAGCGGGGGGGAACCCTACGAGCAGTACTTC. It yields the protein CASIGTSGGEPYEQYF.

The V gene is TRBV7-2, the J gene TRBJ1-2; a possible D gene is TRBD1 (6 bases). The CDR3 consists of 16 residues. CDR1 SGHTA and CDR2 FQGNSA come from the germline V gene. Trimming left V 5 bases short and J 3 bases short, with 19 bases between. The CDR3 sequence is CASSPETDREYYGYTF. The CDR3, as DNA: TGTGCCAGCAGCCCGGAGACGGACAGAGAATACTATGGCTACACCTTC.

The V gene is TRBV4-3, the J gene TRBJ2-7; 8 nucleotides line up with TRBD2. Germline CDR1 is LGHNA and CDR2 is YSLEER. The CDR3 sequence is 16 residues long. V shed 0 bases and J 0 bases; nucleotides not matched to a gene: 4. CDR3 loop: CASSQERGATSYEQYF. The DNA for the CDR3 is TGCGCCAGCAGCCAAGAGCGGGGGGCCACCTCCTACGAGCAGTACTTC.

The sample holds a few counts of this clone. CDR3 DNA sequence: TGTGCCAGCAGTTCCGGGACAGGATCAGGGGAGCTGTTTTTT. Protein: CASSSGTGSGELFF. V usage is TRBV6-4 and J usage is TRBJ2-2; TRBD1 matches 8 bases. Germline CDR1 is MRHNA and CDR2 is SNTAGT. V shed 5 bases and J 8 bases; nucleotides not matched to a gene: 7. This CDR3 is built from 14 residues.

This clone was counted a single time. The CDR3 sequence: CASSAQGQETQYF. CDR3 nucleotide sequence: TGTGCCAGCAGTGCCCAGGGACAAGAGACCCAGTACTTC. The chain is built from TRBV2 and TRBJ2-5; D perhaps matches TRBD1 (5 bases). There are 13 residues in the CDR3. V was clipped by 4 bases and J by 2 bases, with 8 bases between them. Germline CDR1 is SNHLY and CDR2 is FYNNEI.

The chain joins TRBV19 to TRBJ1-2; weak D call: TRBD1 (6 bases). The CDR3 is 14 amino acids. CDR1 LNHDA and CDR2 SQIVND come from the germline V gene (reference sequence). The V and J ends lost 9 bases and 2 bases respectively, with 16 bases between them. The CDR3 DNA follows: TGTGCCAGCCAAACACCCGACAGGAACTATGGCTACACCTTC. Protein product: CASQTPDRNYGYTF.

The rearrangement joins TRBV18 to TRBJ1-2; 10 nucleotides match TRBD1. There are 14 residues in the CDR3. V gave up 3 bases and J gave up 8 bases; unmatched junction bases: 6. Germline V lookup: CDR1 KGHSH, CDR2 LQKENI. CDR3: CASSPQGTGVGYTF. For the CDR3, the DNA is TGTGCCAGCTCACCTCAAGGGACAGGGGTAGGCTACACCTTC.